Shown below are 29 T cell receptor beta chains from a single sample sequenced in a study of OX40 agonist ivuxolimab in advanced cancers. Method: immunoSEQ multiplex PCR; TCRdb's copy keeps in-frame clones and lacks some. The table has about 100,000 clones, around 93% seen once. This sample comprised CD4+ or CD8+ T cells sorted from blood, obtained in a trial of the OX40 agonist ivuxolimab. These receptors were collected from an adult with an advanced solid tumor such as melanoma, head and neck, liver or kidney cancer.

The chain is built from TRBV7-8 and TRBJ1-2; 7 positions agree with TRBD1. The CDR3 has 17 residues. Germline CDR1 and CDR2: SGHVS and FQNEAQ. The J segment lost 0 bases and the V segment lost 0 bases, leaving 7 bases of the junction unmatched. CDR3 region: CASSLARGTETNYGYTF. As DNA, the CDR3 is TGTGCCAGCAGCTTAGCGCGTGGGACAGAAACTAACTATGGCTACACCTTC.

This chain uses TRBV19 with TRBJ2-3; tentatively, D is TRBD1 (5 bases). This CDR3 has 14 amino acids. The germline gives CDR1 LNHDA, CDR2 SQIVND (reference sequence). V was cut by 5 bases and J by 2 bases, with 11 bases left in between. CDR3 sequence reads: CASSPAGYTDTQYF. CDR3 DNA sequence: TGTGCCAGTAGTCCAGCAGGGTACACAGATACGCAGTATTTT.

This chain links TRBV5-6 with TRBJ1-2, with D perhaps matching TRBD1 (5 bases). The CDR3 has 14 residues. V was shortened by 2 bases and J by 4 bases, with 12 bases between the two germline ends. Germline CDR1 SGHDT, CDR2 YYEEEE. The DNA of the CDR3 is TGTGCCAGCAGCTTTTCCCCCGGGGGCTATGGCTACACCTTC. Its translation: CASSFSPGGYGYTF. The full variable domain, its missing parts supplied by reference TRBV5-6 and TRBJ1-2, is DAGVTQSPTHLIKTRGQQVTLRCSPKSGHDTVSWYQQALGQGPQFIFQYYEEEERQRGNFPDRFSGHQFPNYSSELNVNALLLGDSALYLCASSFSPGGYGYTFGSGTRLTVV.

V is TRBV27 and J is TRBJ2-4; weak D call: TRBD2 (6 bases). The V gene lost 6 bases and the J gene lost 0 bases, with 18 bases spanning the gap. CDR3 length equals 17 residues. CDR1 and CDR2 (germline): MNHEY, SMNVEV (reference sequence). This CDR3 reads CASRHDLRGLAKNIQYF. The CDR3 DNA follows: TGTGCCAGCAGGCACGACCTTAGGGGACTAGCCAAAAACATTCAGTACTTC.

CDR3 bases: TGTGCCAGCAGCTCCGAGATGTTCATGGAGACCCAGTACTTC. Translated, it gives CASSSEMFMETQYF. The gene calls are TRBV5-4 and TRBJ2-5, with D unresolved. Germline V gene data show CDR1 as SGHNT and CDR2 as YYREEE (reference sequence). Deletions cut 3 bases from V and 5 bases from J, with 14 bases between. The CDR3 is 14 residues long.

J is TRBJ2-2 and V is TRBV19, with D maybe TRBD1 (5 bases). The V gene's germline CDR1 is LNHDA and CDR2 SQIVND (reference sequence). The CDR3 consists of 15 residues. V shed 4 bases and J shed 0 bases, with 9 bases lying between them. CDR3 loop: CASSTDSSNTGELFF. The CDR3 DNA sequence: TGTGCCAGTAGTACAGACAGCTCGAACACCGGGGAGCTGTTTTTT.

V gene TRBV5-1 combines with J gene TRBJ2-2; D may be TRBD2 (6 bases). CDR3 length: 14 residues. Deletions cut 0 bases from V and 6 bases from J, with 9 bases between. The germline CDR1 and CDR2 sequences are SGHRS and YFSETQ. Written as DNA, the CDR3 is TGCGCCAGCAGCTTGGCGGGAGCTTCCGGGGAGCTGTTTTTT. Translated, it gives CASSLAGASGELFF.

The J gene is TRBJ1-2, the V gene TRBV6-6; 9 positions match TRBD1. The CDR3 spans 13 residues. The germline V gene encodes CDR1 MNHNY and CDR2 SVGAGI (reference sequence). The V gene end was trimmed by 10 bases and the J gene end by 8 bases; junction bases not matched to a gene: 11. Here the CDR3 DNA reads TGTGCCATCAGGGGAGGGACAGGGTTCGGCTACACCTTC. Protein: CAIRGGTGFGYTF.

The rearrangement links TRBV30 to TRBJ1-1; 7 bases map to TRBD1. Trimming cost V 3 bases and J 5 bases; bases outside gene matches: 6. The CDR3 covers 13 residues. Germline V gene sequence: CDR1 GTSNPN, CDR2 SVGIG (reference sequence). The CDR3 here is CAWRTGRDTEAFF. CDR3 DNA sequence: TGTGCCTGGAGGACAGGGAGGGATACTGAAGCTTTCTTT.

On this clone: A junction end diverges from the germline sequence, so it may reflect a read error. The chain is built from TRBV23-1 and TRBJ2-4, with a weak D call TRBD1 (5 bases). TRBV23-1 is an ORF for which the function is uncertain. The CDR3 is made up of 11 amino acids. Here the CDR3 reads CASSQSDIPHF. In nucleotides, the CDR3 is TGCGCCAGCAGTCAATCGGACATCCCCCACTTC.

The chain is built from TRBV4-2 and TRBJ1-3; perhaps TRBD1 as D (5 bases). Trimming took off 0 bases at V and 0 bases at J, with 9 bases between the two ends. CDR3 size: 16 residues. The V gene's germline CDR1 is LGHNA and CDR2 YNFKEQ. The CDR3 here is CASSQDTRVSGNTIYF. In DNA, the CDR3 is TGTGCCAGCAGCCAAGATACCAGGGTCTCTGGAAACACCATATATTTT.

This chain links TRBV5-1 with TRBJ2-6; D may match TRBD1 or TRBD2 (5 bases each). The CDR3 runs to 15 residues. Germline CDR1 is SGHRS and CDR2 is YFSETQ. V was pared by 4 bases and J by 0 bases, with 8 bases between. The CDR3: CASSGGSSGANVLTF. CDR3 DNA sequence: TGCGCCAGCAGCGGGGGATCCTCTGGGGCCAACGTCCTGACTTTC.

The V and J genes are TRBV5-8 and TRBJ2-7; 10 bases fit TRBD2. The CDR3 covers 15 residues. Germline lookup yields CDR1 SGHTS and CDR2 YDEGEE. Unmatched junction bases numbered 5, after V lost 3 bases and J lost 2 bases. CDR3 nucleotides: TGTGCCAGCAGCTATCGGACTAGCGGAGCCTACGAGCAGTACTTC. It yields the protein CASSYRTSGAYEQYF.

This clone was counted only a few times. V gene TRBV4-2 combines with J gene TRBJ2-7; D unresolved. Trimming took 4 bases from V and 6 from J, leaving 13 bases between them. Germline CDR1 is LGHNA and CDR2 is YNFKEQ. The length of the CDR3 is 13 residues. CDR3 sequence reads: CASSPLQFAEQYF. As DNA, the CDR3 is TGTGCCAGCAGCCCACTCCAATTTGCCGAGCAGTACTTC.

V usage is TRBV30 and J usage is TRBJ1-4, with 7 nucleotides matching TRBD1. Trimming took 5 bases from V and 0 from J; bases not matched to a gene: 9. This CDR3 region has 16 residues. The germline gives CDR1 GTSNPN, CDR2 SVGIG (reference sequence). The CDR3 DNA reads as TGTGCCTGGGGAGGGGGACAGAGAACAACTAATGAAAAACTGTTTTTT. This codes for CAWGGGQRTTNEKLFF.

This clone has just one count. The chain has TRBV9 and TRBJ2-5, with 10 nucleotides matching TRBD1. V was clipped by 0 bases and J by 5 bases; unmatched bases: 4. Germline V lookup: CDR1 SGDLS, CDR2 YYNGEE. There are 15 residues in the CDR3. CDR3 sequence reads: CASSVEGQGWETQYF. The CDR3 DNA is TGTGCCAGCAGCGTAGAGGGACAGGGGTGGGAGACCCAGTACTTC. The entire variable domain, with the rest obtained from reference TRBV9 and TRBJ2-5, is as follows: DSGVTQTPKHLITATGQRVTLRCSPRSGDLSVYWYQQSLDQGLQFLIQYYNGEERAKGNILERFSAQQFPDLHSELNLSSLELGDSALYFCASSVEGQGWETQYFGPGTRLLVL.

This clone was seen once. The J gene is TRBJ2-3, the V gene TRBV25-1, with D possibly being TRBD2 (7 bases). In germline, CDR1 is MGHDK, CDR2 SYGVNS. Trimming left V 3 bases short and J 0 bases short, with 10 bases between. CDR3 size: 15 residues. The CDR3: CASSEAGASTDTQYF. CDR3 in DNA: TGTGCCAGCAGTGAGGCGGGGGCGAGCACAGATACGCAGTATTTT. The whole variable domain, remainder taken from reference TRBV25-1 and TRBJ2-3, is EADIYQTPRYLVIGTGKKITLECSQTMGHDKMYWYQQDPGMELHLIHYSYGVNSTEKGDLSSESTVSRIRTEHFPLTLESARPSHTSQYLCASSEAGASTDTQYFGPGTRLTVL.

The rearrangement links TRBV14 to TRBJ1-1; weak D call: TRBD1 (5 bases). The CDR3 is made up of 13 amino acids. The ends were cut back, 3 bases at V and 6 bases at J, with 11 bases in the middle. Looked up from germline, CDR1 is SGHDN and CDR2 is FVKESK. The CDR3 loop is CASSQKRGPEAFF. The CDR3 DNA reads TGTGCCAGCAGCCAGAAAAGGGGACCTGAAGCTTTCTTT.

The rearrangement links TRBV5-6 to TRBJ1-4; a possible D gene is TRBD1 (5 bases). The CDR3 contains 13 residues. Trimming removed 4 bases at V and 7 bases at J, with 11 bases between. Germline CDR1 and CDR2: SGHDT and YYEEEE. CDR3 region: CASSRGTGEKLFF. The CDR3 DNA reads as TGTGCCAGCAGCCGGGGGACGGGTGAAAAACTGTTTTTT.

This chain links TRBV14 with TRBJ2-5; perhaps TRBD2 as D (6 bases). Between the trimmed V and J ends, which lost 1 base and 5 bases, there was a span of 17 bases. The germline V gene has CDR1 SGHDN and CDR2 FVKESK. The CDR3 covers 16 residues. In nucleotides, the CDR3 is TGTGCCAGCAGCCAAGTGCGGCTAGCGTTAGGGGAGACCCAGTACTTC. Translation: CASSQVRLALGETQYF. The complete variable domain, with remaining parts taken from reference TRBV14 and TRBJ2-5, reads EAGVTQFPSHSVIEKGQTVTLRCDPISGHDNLYWYRRVMGKEIKFLLHFVKESKQDESGMPNNRFLAERTGGTYSTLKVQPAELEDSGVYFCASSQVRLALGETQYFGPGTRLLVL.

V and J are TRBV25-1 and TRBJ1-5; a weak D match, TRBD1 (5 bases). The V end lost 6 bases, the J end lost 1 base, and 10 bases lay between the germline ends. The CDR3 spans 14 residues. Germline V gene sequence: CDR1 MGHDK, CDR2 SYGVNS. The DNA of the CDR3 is TGTGCCAGCAGGGGGGTCGGGAGCAATCAGCCCCAGCATTTT. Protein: CASRGVGSNQPQHF. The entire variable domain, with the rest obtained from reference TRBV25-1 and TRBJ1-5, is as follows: EADIYQTPRYLVIGTGKKITLECSQTMGHDKMYWYQQDPGMELHLIHYSYGVNSTEKGDLSSESTVSRIRTEHFPLTLESARPSHTSQYLCASRGVGSNQPQHFGDGTRLSIL.

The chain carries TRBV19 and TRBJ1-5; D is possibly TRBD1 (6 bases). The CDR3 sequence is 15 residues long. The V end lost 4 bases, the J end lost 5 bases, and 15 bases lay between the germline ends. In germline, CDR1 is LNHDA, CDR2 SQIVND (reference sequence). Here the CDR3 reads CASSTGQRTDQPQHF. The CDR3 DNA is TGTGCCAGTAGTACCGGACAGCGCACAGATCAGCCCCAGCATTTT.

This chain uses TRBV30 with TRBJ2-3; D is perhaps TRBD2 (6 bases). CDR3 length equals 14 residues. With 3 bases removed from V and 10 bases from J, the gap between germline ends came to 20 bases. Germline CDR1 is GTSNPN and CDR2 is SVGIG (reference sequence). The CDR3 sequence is CAWRRGGDGGSQYF. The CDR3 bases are TGTGCCTGGAGGCGGGGTGGGGACGGCGGGTCGCAGTATTTT.

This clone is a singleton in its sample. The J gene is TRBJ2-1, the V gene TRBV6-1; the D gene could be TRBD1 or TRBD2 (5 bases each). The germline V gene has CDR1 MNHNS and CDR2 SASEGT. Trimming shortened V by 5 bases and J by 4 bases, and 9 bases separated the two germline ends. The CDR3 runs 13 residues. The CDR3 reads CASSRDHYNEQFF. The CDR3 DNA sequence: TGTGCCAGCAGTCGGGACCATTACAATGAGCAGTTCTTC.

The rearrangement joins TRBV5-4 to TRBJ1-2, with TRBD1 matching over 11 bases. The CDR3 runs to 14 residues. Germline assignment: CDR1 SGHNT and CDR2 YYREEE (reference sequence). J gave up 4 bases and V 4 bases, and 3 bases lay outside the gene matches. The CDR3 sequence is CASSTGTGGYGYTF. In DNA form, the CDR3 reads TGTGCCAGCAGCACCGGGACAGGGGGCTATGGCTACACCTTC.

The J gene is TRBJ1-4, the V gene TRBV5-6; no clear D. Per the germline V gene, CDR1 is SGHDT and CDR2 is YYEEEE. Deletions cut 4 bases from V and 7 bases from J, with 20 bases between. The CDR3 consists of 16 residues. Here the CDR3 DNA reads TGTGCCAGCAGCACCACACACAGTGGCCTGAGTGAAAAACTGTTTTTT. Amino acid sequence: CASSTTHSGLSEKLFF.

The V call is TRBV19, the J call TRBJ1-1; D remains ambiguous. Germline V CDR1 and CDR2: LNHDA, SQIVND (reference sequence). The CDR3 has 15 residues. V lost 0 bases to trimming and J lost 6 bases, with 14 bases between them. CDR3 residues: CASSIDSAGLSEAFF. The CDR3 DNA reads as TGTGCCAGTAGTATAGATTCCGCCGGGCTTTCTGAAGCTTTCTTT.

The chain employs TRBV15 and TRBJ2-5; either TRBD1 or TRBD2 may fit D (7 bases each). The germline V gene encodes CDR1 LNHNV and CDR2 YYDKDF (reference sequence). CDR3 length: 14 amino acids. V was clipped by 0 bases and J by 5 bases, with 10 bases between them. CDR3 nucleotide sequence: TGTGCCACCAGCAGAGACCAGGGGGGGGAGACCCAGTACTTC. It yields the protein CATSRDQGGETQYF.

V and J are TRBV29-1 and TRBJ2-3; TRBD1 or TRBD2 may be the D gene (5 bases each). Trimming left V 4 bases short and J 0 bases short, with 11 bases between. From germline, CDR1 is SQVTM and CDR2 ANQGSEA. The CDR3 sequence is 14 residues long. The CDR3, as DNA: TGCAGCGTTGGGGGGAAGGCTAGCACAGATACGCAGTATTTT. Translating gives CSVGGKASTDTQYF.